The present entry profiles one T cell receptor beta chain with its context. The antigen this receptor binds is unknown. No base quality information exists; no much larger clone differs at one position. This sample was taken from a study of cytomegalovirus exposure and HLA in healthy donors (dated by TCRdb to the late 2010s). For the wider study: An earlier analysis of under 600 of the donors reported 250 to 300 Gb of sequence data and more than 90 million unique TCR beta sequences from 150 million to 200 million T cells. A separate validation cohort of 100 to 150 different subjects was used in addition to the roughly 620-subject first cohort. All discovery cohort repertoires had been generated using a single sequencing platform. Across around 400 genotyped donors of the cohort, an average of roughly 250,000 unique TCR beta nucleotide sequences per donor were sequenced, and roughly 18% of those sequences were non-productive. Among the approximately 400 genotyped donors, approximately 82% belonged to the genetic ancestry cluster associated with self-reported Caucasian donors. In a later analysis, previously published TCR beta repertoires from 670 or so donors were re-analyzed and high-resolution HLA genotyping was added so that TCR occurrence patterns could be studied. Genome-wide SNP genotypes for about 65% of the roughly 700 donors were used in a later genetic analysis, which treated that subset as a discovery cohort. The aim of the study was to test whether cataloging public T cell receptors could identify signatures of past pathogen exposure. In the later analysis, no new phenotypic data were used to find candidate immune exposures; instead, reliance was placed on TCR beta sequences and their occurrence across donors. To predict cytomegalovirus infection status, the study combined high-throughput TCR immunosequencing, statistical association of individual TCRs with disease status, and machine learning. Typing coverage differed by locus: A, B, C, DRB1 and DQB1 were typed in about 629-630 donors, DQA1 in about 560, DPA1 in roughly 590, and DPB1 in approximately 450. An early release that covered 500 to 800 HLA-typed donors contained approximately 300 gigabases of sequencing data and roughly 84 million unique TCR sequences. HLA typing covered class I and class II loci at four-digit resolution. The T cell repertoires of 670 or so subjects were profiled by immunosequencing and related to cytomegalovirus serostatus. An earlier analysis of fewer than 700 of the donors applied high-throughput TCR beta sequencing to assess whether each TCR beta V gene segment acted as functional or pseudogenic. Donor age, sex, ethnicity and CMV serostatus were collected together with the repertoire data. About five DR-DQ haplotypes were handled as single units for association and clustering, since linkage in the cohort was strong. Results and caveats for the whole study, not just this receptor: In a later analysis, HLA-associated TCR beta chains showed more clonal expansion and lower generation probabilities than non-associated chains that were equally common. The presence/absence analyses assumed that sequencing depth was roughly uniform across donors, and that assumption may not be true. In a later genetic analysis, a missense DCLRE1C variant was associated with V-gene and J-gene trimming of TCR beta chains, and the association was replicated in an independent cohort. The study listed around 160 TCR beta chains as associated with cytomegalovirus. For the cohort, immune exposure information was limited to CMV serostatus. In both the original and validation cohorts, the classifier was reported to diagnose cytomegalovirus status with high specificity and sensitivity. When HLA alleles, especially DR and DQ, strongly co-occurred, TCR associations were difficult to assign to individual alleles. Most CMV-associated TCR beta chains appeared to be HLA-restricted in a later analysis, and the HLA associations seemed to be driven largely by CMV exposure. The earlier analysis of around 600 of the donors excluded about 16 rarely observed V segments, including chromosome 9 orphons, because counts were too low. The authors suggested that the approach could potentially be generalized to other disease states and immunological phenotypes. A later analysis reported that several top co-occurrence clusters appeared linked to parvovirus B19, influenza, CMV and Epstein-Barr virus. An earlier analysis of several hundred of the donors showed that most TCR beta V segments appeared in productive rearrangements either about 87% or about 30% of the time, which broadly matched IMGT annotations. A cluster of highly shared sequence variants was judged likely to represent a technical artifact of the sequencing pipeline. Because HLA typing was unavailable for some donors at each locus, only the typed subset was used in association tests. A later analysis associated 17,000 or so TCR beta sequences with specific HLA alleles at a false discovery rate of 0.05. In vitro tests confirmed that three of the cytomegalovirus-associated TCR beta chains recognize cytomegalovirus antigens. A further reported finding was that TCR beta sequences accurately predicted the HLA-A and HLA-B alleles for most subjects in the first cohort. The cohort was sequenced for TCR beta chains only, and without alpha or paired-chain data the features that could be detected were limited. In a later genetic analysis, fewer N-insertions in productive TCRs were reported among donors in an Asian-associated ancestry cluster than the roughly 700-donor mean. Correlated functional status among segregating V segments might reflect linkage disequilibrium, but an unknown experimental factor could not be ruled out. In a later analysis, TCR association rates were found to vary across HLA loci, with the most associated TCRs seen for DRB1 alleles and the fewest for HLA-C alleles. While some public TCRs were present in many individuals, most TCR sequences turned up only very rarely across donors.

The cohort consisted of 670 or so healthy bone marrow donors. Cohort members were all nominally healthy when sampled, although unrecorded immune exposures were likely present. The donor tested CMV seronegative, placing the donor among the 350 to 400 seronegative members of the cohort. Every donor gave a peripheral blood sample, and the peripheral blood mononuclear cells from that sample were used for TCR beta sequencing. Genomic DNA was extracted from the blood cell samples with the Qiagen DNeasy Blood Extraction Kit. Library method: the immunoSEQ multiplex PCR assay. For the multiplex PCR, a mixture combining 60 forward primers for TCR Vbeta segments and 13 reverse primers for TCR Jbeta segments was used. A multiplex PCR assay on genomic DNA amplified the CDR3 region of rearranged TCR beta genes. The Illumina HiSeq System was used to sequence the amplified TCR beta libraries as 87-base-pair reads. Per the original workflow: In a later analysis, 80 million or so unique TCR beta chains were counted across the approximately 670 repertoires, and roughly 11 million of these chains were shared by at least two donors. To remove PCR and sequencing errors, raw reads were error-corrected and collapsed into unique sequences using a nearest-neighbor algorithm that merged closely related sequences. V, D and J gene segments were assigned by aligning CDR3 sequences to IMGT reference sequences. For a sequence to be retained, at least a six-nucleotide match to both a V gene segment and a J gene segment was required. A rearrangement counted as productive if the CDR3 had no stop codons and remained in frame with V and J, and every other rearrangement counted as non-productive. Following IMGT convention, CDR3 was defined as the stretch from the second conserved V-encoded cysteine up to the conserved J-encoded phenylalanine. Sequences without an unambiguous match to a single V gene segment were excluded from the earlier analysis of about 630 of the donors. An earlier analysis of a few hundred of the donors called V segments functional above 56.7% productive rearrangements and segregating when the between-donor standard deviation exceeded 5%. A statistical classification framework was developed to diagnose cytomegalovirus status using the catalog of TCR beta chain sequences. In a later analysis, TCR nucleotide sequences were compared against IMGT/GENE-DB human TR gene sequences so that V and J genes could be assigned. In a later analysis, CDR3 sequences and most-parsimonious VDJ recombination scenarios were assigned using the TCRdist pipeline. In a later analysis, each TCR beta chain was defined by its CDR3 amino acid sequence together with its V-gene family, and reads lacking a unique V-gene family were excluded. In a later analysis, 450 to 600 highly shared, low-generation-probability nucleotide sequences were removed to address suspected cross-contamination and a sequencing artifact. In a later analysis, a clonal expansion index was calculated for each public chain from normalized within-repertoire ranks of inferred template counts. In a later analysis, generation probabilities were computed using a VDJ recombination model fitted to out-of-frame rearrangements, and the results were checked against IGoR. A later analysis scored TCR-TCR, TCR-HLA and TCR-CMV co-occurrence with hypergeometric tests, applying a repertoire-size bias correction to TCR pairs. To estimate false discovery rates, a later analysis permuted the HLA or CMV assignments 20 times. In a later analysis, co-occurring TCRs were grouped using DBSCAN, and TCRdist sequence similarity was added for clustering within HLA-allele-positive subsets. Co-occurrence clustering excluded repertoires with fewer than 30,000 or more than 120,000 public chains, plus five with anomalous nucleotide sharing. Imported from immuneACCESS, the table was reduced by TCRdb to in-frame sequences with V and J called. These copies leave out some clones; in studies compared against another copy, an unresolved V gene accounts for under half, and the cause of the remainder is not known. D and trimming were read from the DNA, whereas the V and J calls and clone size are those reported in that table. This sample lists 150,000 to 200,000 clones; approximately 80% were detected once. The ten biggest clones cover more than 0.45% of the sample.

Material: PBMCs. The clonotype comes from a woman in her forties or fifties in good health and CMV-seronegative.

CDR3 protein: CASSSGQGIMNTEAFF. The bases are TGCGCCAGCAGCTCGGGACAGGGGATCATGAACACTGAAGCTTTCTTT. The chain is assembled from TRBV5-1 and TRBJ1-1; 10 nucleotides in the junction match TRBD1. Here V drops 3 bases and J drops 0 bases, and the junction holds 5 bases not matched to any gene. The CDR3 numbers 16 residues from cysteine through phenylalanine. This entry keeps only the CDR3 DNA: 48 bases, framed from base 1. Based on the germline V gene, the CDR1 and CDR2 sequences are SGHRS and YFSETQ.